This TCR beta chain was sequenced during a study of blood T cell repertoires in COVID-19. The CDR3 is 16 residues long. V shed 2 bases and J shed 1 base, with 13 bases lying between them. CDR1 and CDR2 (germline): MNHEY, SVGEGT. Sequencing used immunoSEQ multiplex PCR; TCRdb keeps in-frame clones, though not all of them. The sample shows 200,000 or so clones, 85% to 90% of them seen only once. The rearrangement uses TRBV6-2 or TRBV6-3 and TRBJ2-3; D perhaps matches TRBD2 (6 bases). Material for sequencing was PBMCs or T cells enriched from blood (not recorded which). This TCR was sampled from a woman aged 40 to 49 with acute COVID-19. The CDR3 here is CASSYPRWEGTDTQYF. Here the CDR3 DNA reads TGTGCCAGCAGTTACCCCAGGTGGGAGGGCACAGATACGCAGTATTTT.